Sequencing of this T cell receptor beta chain was carried out in a study of blood T cells in healthy people across ages. Investigators took about 10 milliliters of peripheral blood from every donor. Isolation per sample recovered at least 7 million PBMCs. V dropped 1 base and J dropped 0; count of bases not matched to a gene: 15. The CDR3 loop spans 18 amino acids. Per germline, CDR1 DFQATT and CDR2 SNEGSKA (reference sequence). The use of a sample-barcoded 5' primer and a J-beta primer mix characterized a second PCR of about 7 to 12 cycles. The authors tagged each cDNA molecule using a template-switch adaptor with 12 random nucleotides. Each sample yielded at least 2.5 million CDR3-containing paired-end reads. TCRdb passed the 5' RACE reads through MiXCR, listing each CDR3 protein once. The sample lists hundreds of thousands of distinct CDR3 sequences; about 52% were seen once. This clonotype was observed a few times.

The material sequenced was blood. This TCR was sampled from a woman aged 55 to 70 in good health. The rearrangement joins TRBV20-1 to TRBJ2-7; TRBD2 matches 7 bases. For the CDR3, the DNA is TGCAGTGCTAGAGCTGGGGGGAGGGCCTCTAGGAGCTCCTACGAGCAGTACTTC. Its protein product is CSARAGGRASRSSYEQYF.